The 10 T cell receptor beta chains in this list originate from one sample, sequenced in a study of blood T cells in healthy people across ages. The authors ran a second PCR of roughly 6 to 12 cycles using a sample-barcoded 5' primer and a J-beta primer mix. Each CDR3 protein gets one entry after TCRdb re-called the 5' RACE reads with MiXCR. Of over 1.5 million distinct CDR3 sequences in the sample, around 48% were seen once. Sequenced sample: blood. These receptors were taken from a woman between 40 and 50 years old in good health.

The gene calls are TRBV20-1 and TRBJ2-3; TRBD2 agrees at 10 bases. This CDR3 has 14 amino acids. Germline trimming cut 6 bases from V and 11 bases from J; bases unmatched to any gene: 14. Germline CDR1 reads DFQATT; CDR2 reads SNEGSKA (reference sequence). In nucleotides, the CDR3 is TGCAGTGCCCCGAGCGGGGGGGCGTACAATGAGCAGTATTTT. This sequence encodes CSAPSGGAYNEQYF.

This clonotype was detected only once. This rearrangement joins TRBV7-2 to TRBJ1-2; 8 bases fit TRBD1. Per the germline V gene, CDR1 is SGHTA and CDR2 is FQGNSA. Losses at the gene ends were 3 bases for V and 1 base for J; bases not matched to a gene: 7. This CDR3 has 16 amino acids. This chain's CDR3 is CASSFAGDRNNYGYTF. The CDR3 DNA reads as TGTGCCAGCAGCTTCGCAGGGGACAGGAATAACTATGGCTACACCTTC.

The gene calls are TRBV6-5 and TRBJ2-5; weak D call: TRBD1 (6 bases). The V end lost 0 bases, the J end lost 5 bases, and 19 bases lay between the germline ends. The length of the CDR3 is 17 residues. Germline V lookup: CDR1 MNHEY, CDR2 SVGAGI. For the CDR3, the DNA is TGTGCCAGCAGTTACTCGAGGGGACACTACTTTGGGGAGACCCAGTACTTC. Amino acid sequence: CASSYSRGHYFGETQYF.

CDR3 residues: CASSPRGLDYNEQFF. The CDR3 nucleotides read TGTGCCAGCAGCCCAAGGGGGTTAGACTACAATGAGCAGTTCTTC. This chain connects TRBV25-1 to TRBJ2-1; perhaps TRBD1 as D (6 bases). The germline CDR1 and CDR2 sequences are MGHDK and SYGVNS. Trimming removed 6 bases at V and 3 bases at J, with 15 bases between. The CDR3 covers 15 residues.

The V call is TRBV10-3, the J call TRBJ2-3; 10 positions agree with TRBD1. CDR3 size: 15 residues. Unmatched junction bases numbered 6, after V lost 6 bases and J lost 3 bases. Per germline, CDR1 ENHRY and CDR2 SYGVKD. The CDR3 region is CAISGGQGGTDTQYF. The DNA for the CDR3 is TGTGCCATCAGCGGTGGACAGGGGGGGACAGATACGCAGTATTTT.

The gene calls are TRBV6-2 or TRBV6-3 and TRBJ2-1; no firm D call. Germline loops: CDR1 MNHEY, CDR2 SVGEGT. Trimming stripped 6 bases from V and 8 bases from J, with 23 bases between. The CDR3 runs 16 residues. CDR3 residues: CASSSGPRTLLDEQFF. The CDR3 DNA is TGTGCCAGCAGCTCCGGACCCCGAACCCTCCTCGATGAGCAGTTCTTC.

Note on this clonotype: A much larger clone sits a single nucleotide away, making a read error possible. The genes are TRBV29-1 and TRBJ2-1; the match to TRBD1 covers 7 bases. Germline-derived CDR1 and CDR2 are SQVTM and ANQGSEA. The CDR3 has 14 residues. Written as DNA, the CDR3 is TGCAGCGTTACAGTGTGGGGACAGTCCAATAAGCAGTTCTTC. It translates to CSVTVWGQSNKQFF.

This clonotype is a singleton in its sample. CDR3 sequence: CASSFRLGHQPQHF. CDR3 sequence (DNA): TGTGCCAGCAGTTTTCGGCTGGGGCATCAGCCCCAGCATTTT. The V call is TRBV28, the J call TRBJ1-5, with D perhaps matching TRBD1 (5 bases). There are 14 residues in the CDR3. CDR1 MDHEN and CDR2 SYDVKM come from the germline V gene. The ends were cut back, 3 bases at V and 5 bases at J, with 11 bases in the middle.

J is TRBJ2-3 and V is TRBV19; 7 positions agree with TRBD1. Germline values: CDR1 LNHDA, CDR2 SQIVND (reference sequence). The CDR3 covers 15 residues. J was trimmed by 0 bases and V by 10 bases; bases with no gene match: 10. For the CDR3, the DNA is TGTGCCAAGTGGACAGGAGTTCCTAGCACAGATACGCAGTATTTT. Translating gives CAKWTGVPSTDTQYF.

The chain uses TRBV6-2 or TRBV6-3 and TRBJ1-2; 8 bases match TRBD1. The trim removed 6 bases at V and 13 bases at J, leaving 7 bases unmatched. The germline CDR1 and CDR2 sequences are MNHEY and SVGEGT. The CDR3 totals 11 residues. The CDR3: CASRRTGPCTF. CDR3 sequence (DNA): TGTGCCAGCAGGCGGACAGGGCCGTGCACCTTC.